This passage covers 27 T cell receptor beta chains from one sample sequenced in a study of response to subunit inactivated influenza vaccine. In TCRdb, the RT-PCR reads were re-called with MiXCR into one record per CDR3 protein. The sample carries fewer than 750,000 distinct CDR3 sequences, around 13% recorded once. The sample consisted of PBMCs from blood, taken 11 to 12 days after vaccination. All receptors come from a man in his fifties or sixties who received an inactivated influenza vaccine.

This clonotype showed up just a few times. V usage is TRBV7-9 and J usage is TRBJ2-6, with D possibly called TRBD1 or TRBD2 (6 bases each). Germline CDR1 reads SEHNR; CDR2 reads FQNEAQ (reference sequence). Trimming removed 5 bases from V and 1 base from J, with 12 bases in between. This CDR3 contains 16 residues. CDR3 protein: CASSAGGTSGANVLTF. The DNA of the CDR3 is TGTGCCAGCAGCGCCGGAGGGACATCTGGGGCCAACGTCCTGACTTTC.

This clonotype was observed many times. The chain links TRBV20-1 to TRBJ2-4; D is unclear. V lost 0 bases to trimming and J lost 0 bases, with 9 bases between them. This CDR3 is 15 amino acids long. The V gene's germline CDR1 is DFQATT and CDR2 SNEGSKA (reference sequence). Here the CDR3 DNA reads TGCAGTGCTAGAGATATAATTCTAGCCAAAAACATTCAGTACTTC. As protein: CSARDIILAKNIQYF.

This clonotype was seen only a few times. As DNA, the CDR3 is TGTGCCAGCAGCCAAGTGGCTAGCGCGTCCTACGAGCAGTACTTC. It codes for CASSQVASASYEQYF. The rearrangement joins TRBV4-2 to TRBJ2-7; D perhaps matches TRBD2 (6 bases). Trimming left V 1 base short and J 1 base short, with 11 bases between. Per germline, CDR1 LGHNA and CDR2 YNFKEQ. This CDR3 is built from 15 residues.

This clonotype was seen more than once but under ten times. The CDR3 reads CAITKGLAGGKGGTDTQYF. In DNA form, the CDR3 reads TGTGCCATCACCAAGGGACTAGCGGGAGGAAAGGGTGGCACAGATACGCAGTATTTT. The rearrangement uses TRBV10-3 and TRBJ2-3; 15 bases are a match to TRBD2. The CDR3 consists of 19 residues. Trimming cost V 7 bases and J 1 base; bases outside gene matches: 12. CDR1 is ENHRY and CDR2 is SYGVKD in the germline V gene.

The chain joins TRBV5-1 to TRBJ2-3; D might be TRBD2 (7 bases). Germline CDR1 and CDR2: SGHRS and YFSETQ. The CDR3 is 15 residues long. With 4 bases removed from V and 3 bases from J, the gap between germline ends came to 15 bases. CDR3 in amino acids: CASSLGGAPTDTQYF. In DNA form, the CDR3 reads TGCGCCAGCAGCCTAGGGGGGGCCCCGACAGATACGCAGTATTTT.

This clonotype was observed a handful of times. The CDR3 coding sequence is TGTGCCAGCAGTTCTTACACAGAGCAGTACTTC. Protein sequence: CASSSYTEQYF. The chain has TRBV6-7 and TRBJ2-7; D gene unclear. TRBV6-7 is reported as an ORF; its role is uncertain. V lost 4 bases and J lost 7, with 8 bases in between. CDR3 size: 11 residues.

This clonotype turned up a few times. The chain uses TRBV18 and TRBJ2-1; 11 nucleotides match TRBD2. J was trimmed by 7 bases and V by 3 bases; bases with no gene match: 14. Germline values: CDR1 KGHSH, CDR2 LQKENI. This CDR3 comprises 18 residues. The CDR3 bases are TGTGCCAGCTCACCGGGATTCCTAGCGGGAGGTAGACAGAATGAGCAGTTCTTC. Encoded protein: CASSPGFLAGGRQNEQFF. Together with reference TRBV18 and TRBJ2-1, the CDR3 gives the full variable domain: NAGVMQNPRHLVRRRGQEARLRCSPMKGHSHVYWYRQLPEEGLKFMVYLQKENIIDESGMPKERFSAEFPKEGPSILRIQQVVRGDSAAYFCASSPGFLAGGRQNEQFFGPGTRLTVL.

The chain links TRBV2 to TRBJ2-1; TRBD2 matches 16 bases. J lost 7 bases, V lost 4 bases, and 1 base had no gene match. The CDR3 contains 15 residues. CDR1 SNHLY and CDR2 FYNNEI come from the germline V gene. CDR3 coding DNA: TGTGCCAGCAGTGCGGGACTAGCGGGAGGGAATGAGCAGTTCTTC. It translates to CASSAGLAGGNEQFF.

This sequence joins TRBV7-2 and TRBJ2-1, with D maybe TRBD2 (5 bases). Germline V gene lookup returns CDR1 SGHTA and CDR2 FQGNSA. The CDR3 covers 13 residues. V lost 3 bases to trimming and J lost 6 bases, with 9 bases between them. This chain's CDR3 is CASSFRAGNEQFF. CDR3 nucleotide sequence: TGTGCCAGCAGCTTTCGGGCGGGCAATGAGCAGTTCTTC.

This clonotype has more than one count but fewer than ten. The chain is built from TRBV12-3 or TRBV12-4 and TRBJ2-2; TRBD1 is a possible D gene (5 bases). The CDR3 spans 12 residues. Trimming pared 9 bases from V and 4 bases from J, leaving 9 bases between. The CDR3 region has the DNA TGTGCCAGTAAGACAGTCACCGGGGAGCTGTTTTTT. Its protein is CASKTVTGELFF.

The chain couples TRBV11-2 to TRBJ1-1, with unresolved D. The V gene's germline CDR1 is SGHAT and CDR2 FQNNGV. This CDR3 spans 14 amino acids. Trimming took 1 base from V and 4 from J, leaving 10 bases between them. The CDR3 region has the DNA TGTGCCAGCAGCTTAGGACTTCAGTCCACTGAAGCTTTCTTT. This sequence encodes CASSLGLQSTEAFF. The variable domain in full, with the rest retrieved from reference TRBV11-2 and TRBJ1-1, is EAGVAQSPRYKIIEKRQSVAFWCNPISGHATLYWYQQILGQGPKLLIQFQNNGVVDDSQLPKDRFSAERLKGVDSTLKIQPAKLEDSAVYLCASSLGLQSTEAFFGQGTRLTVV.

This clonotype was picked up a small number of times. The gene calls are TRBV5-1 and TRBJ2-7; 7 positions agree with TRBD2. Germline CDR1 reads SGHRS; CDR2 reads YFSETQ. V trimming: 4 bases; J trimming: 2 bases; junction bases outside the gene matches: 6. This CDR3 is 14 amino acids long. DNA of the CDR3: TGCGCCAGCAGCCCGGGGGGTCCCACCTACGAGCAGTACTTC. It codes for CASSPGGPTYEQYF.

The chain has TRBV20-1 and TRBJ2-3, with 7 bases aligning to TRBD2. V lost 6 bases, J lost 3 bases, and 6 bases stayed unmatched. The germline V gene has CDR1 DFQATT and CDR2 SNEGSKA (reference sequence). CDR3 length equals 13 residues. CDR3 residues: CSAVSGKTDTQYF. In nucleotides, the CDR3 is TGCAGTGCGGTGAGCGGGAAAACAGATACGCAGTATTTT.

This clonotype was seen a few times. This chain links TRBV18 with TRBJ2-7; weak D call: TRBD2 (6 bases). The ends were cut back, 4 bases at V and 4 bases at J, with 17 bases in the middle. The CDR3 totals 15 residues. Looked up from germline, CDR1 is KGHSH and CDR2 is LQKENI. CDR3 in amino acids: CASSLQSSSAYEQYF. CDR3 sequence (DNA): TGTGCCAGCTCACTACAGAGCTCTAGCGCTTACGAGCAGTACTTC.

This chain joins TRBV28 and TRBJ1-6; TRBD1 is a possible D gene (6 bases). The CDR3 length is 13 residues. V shed 10 bases and J shed 7 bases, with 14 bases lying between them. Germline V gene data show CDR1 as MDHEN and CDR2 as SYDVKM. The CDR3 sequence: CATHREGNSPLHF. CDR3 DNA: TGTGCCACCCACAGGGAGGGGAATTCACCCCTCCACTTT.

This clonotype has a handful of counts. This rearrangement joins TRBV5-1 to TRBJ2-7, with D possibly TRBD2 on 8 matching bases. V lost 4 bases to trimming and J lost 4 bases, with 18 bases between them. The CDR3 has 15 amino acids. Germline loops: CDR1 SGHRS, CDR2 YFSETQ. For the CDR3, the DNA is TGCGCCAGCAGCCCCCCGGGAGGGGGCTATTACGAGCAGTACTTC. Its protein is CASSPPGGGYYEQYF.

This clonotype has more than one count but fewer than ten. The CDR3 reads CASSLGRDNTDTQYF. The CDR3 coding sequence is TGTGCCAGCAGCCTTGGCCGGGACAACACAGATACGCAGTATTTT. J is TRBJ2-3 and V is TRBV4-2, with D perhaps TRBD1 (6 bases). Per germline, CDR1 LGHNA and CDR2 YNFKEQ. CDR3 length: 15 residues. The germline V and J ends were trimmed by 4 bases and 2 bases, with 13 bases remaining between them.

This clonotype was counted a few times. V is TRBV20-1 and J is TRBJ1-4; 8 nucleotides align to TRBD1. V lost 1 base to trimming and J lost 10 bases; unmatched junction nucleotides: 11. Germline V gene lookup returns CDR1 DFQATT and CDR2 SNEGSKA (reference sequence). This CDR3 spans 15 amino acids. In DNA form, the CDR3 reads TGCAGTGCTAGAGGTCAGGGGGCGCGATCAGGAAAACTGTTTTTT. Protein product: CSARGQGARSGKLFF.

The sample holds a few counts of this clonotype. The chain combines TRBV7-9 with TRBJ2-5; no clear D gene. V was cut by 5 bases and J by 3 bases, with 7 bases left in between. The CDR3 contains 12 residues. Per the germline V gene, CDR1 is SEHNR and CDR2 is FQNEAQ (reference sequence). Here the CDR3 reads CASSPPEETQYF. In DNA form, the CDR3 reads TGTGCCAGCAGCCCCCCAGAAGAGACCCAGTACTTC.

This clonotype was seen a handful of times. The CDR3 spells CSARPLRLAGAYNEQFF. The CDR3 DNA reads as TGCAGTGCTAGACCACTTAGACTAGCGGGGGCTTACAATGAGCAGTTCTTC. The chain couples TRBV20-1 to TRBJ2-1; 12 nucleotides line up with TRBD2. This CDR3 is 17 amino acids long. The germline V gene has CDR1 DFQATT and CDR2 SNEGSKA (reference sequence). After removal of 2 bases from V and 4 bases from J, the junction contained 9 bases not matched to a gene.

The chain links TRBV28 to TRBJ2-5; 8 nucleotides line up with TRBD1. Germline loops: CDR1 MDHEN, CDR2 SYDVKM. CDR3 length: 18 residues. The junction had 15 bases not matched to a gene; V was cut back by 1 base and J by 5 bases. CDR3: CASSLYVWRQGLGETQYF. The CDR3 DNA follows: TGTGCCAGCAGTTTATACGTGTGGAGACAGGGGTTGGGGGAGACCCAGTACTTC. Looking up the rest from reference TRBV28 and TRBJ2-5 gives the full variable domain: DVKVTQSSRYLVKRTGEKVFLECVQDMDHENMFWYRQDPGLGLRLIYFSYDVKMKEKGDIPEGYSVSREKKERFSLILESASTNQTSMYLCASSLYVWRQGLGETQYFGPGTRLLVL.

The genes are TRBV11-3 and TRBJ2-7; 10 nucleotides line up with TRBD1. The ends lost 5 bases at V and 3 bases at J; junction bases unmatched: 4. The CDR3 covers 14 residues. Per germline, CDR1 SGHNT and CDR2 YENEEA. CDR3 DNA sequence: TGTGCCAGCAGCCACCGGGACAGGGGCTACGAGCAGTACTTC. Residues: CASSHRDRGYEQYF.

This clonotype was counted many times. The rearrangement joins TRBV4-1 to TRBJ1-5; possible D gene TRBD1, 5 bases. There are 14 residues in the CDR3. CDR1 is MGHRA and CDR2 is YSYEKL in the germline V gene. The V and J ends lost 4 bases and 0 bases respectively, with 7 bases between them. The CDR3 DNA sequence: TGCGCCAGCAGCCCCGGACATAGCAATCAGCCCCAGCATTTT. Amino acid sequence: CASSPGHSNQPQHF.

The sample holds a few counts of this clonotype. The rearrangement joins TRBV18 to TRBJ1-1; D uncertain. Looked up from germline, CDR1 is KGHSH and CDR2 is LQKENI. V was shortened by 6 bases and J by 1 base, with 12 bases between the two germline ends. The CDR3 is made up of 14 amino acids. The CDR3 reads CASSPATGNTEAFF. Here the CDR3 DNA reads TGTGCCAGCTCCCCGGCAACTGGGAACACTGAAGCTTTCTTT.

This clonotype appeared many times. The gene calls are TRBV4-3 and TRBJ2-2; D is ambiguous. The CDR3 covers 15 residues. Per germline, CDR1 LGHNA and CDR2 YSLEER. V was clipped by 1 base and J by 3 bases, with 9 bases between them. CDR3 sequence: CASSQGLGYTGELFF. CDR3 sequence (DNA): TGCGCCAGCAGCCAAGGGCTAGGGTACACCGGGGAGCTGTTTTTT.

This clonotype was observed a handful of times. This chain connects TRBV12-3 or TRBV12-4 to TRBJ2-1, with 10 bases fitting TRBD2. V trimming: 7 bases; J trimming: 2 bases; junction bases outside the gene matches: 5. The CDR3 contains 15 residues. In DNA, the CDR3 is TGTGCCAGCACCGCTAGCGGGGGAGCCTACAATGAGCAGTTCTTC. Translating it yields CASTASGGAYNEQFF.

There are a few counts of this clonotype. CDR3 bases: TGCAGTGCCCAGACAGGTAGCTCCTACGAGCAGTACTTC. Its translation is CSAQTGSSYEQYF. The V and J genes are TRBV20-1 and TRBJ2-7, with a tentative D call TRBD1 (6 bases). The CDR3 loop spans 13 amino acids. Germline V lookup: CDR1 DFQATT, CDR2 SNEGSKA (reference sequence). Trimming took 6 bases from V and 0 from J, leaving 12 bases between them.